Listed below are T cell receptor beta chains from one sample, sequenced in a study of T-cell reconstitution after alpha-beta-depleted transplantation in children. MiXCR, run by TCRdb on the PCR reads, gives a single entry per CDR3 protein. The sample includes roughly 180,000 distinct CDR3 sequences, roughly 10% of them seen just once. The source material was PBMCs, sampled before TCRalphabeta/CD19-depleted stem cell transplant. These receptor sequences come from a boy under 10 years old with acute myeloid leukemia, due to receive a stem cell transplant. CDR3s include the opening cysteine and the closing phenylalanine or tryptophan. D genes are given only for firm matches. Size is stated for part of the rows, as once, few or many counts, or as a class when the clone is expanded.

>TRBV6-4|TRBJ2-3|18|many|TRBD2
TGTGCCAGCAGCGCCCGCAGCGGGGGCCCCCATTGGGAAGATACGCAGTATTTT
CASSARSGGPHWEDTQYF
>TRBV6-2/TRBV6-3|TRBJ1-1|16|many|.
TGTGCCAGCAGTTACGAAATGGCAGGCTGGAAAGCGGTGGCTTTCTTT
CASSYEMAGWKAVAFF
>TRBV2|TRBJ2-3|16|many|.
TGTGCCAGCAGTGATGCGCCATCCACTAGCACAGATACGCAGTATTTT
CASSDAPSTSTDTQYF
>TRBV4-1|TRBJ2-4|21|many|.
TGCGCCAGCAGCCACCCGAGCTCGGTGCGGAACGAACCTAGTGCCAAAAACATTCAGTACTTC
CASSHPSSVRNEPSAKNIQYF
>TRBV6-6|TRBJ2-1|15|many|TRBD1
TGTGCCAGCAGTTATGGGACAGGGCTGAACAATGAGCAGTTCTTC
CASSYGTGLNNEQFF
>TRBV12-3/TRBV12-4|TRBJ2-5|13|many|.
TGTGCCAGCAGTTTCCTGGGCTATGAGACCCAGTACTTC
CASSFLGYETQYF
>TRBV15|TRBJ2-2|15|many|TRBD1
TGTGCCACCAGCAGCACCACAGGGGGAACCGGGGAGCTGTTTTTT
CATSSTTGGTGELFF
>TRBV5-1|TRBJ2-2|15|many|TRBD1
TGCGCCAGCAGTCAGACAGGGAAGGGCACCGGGGAGCTGTTTTTT
CASSQTGKGTGELFF
>TRBV6-5|TRBJ1-5|12|many|.
TGTGCCAGCAGTGGTACCCATGGGCCCCAGCATTTT
CASSGTHGPQHF
>TRBV20-1|TRBJ2-1|13|many|.
TGCAGTGCTGAGACTAGGGACTACAATGAGCAGTTCTTC
CSAETRDYNEQFF
>TRBV12-3/TRBV12-4|TRBJ2-1|16|many|TRBD2
TGTGCCAGCAGTTTGCCACTAGCGCGAACCAACAATGAGCAGTTCTTC
CASSLPLARTNNEQFF
>TRBV5-1|TRBJ1-3|14|many|.
TGCGCCAGCAGCGACTGGAGCTCTGGAAACACCATATATTTT
CASSDWSSGNTIYF
>TRBV6-5|TRBJ2-1|18|many|TRBD2
TGTGCCAGCAGTTACTCAGTTGGGCGAGCGGGAGGGCTCAATGAGCAGTTCTTC
CASSYSVGRAGGLNEQFF
>TRBV5-1|TRBJ1-2|12|few|.
TGCGCCAGCTGGGACAATAACTATGGCTACACCTTC
CASWDNNYGYTF
>TRBV4-2|TRBJ1-2|15|many|TRBD1
TGTGCCAGCAGCCCATCGACAGGGCCTAACTATGGCTACACCTTC
CASSPSTGPNYGYTF
>TRBV21-1|TRBJ1-1|14|many|.
TGTGCCAGCAGCAAAGGAGGATCCCGGGACGGAGCTTTCTTT
CASSKGGSRDGAFF
>TRBV28|TRBJ1-5|13|many|TRBD1
TGTGCCAGCAGTTGGGTAGGGGGCCAGCCCCAGCATTTT
CASSWVGGQPQHF
>TRBV5-1|TRBJ1-1|15|many|.
TGCGCCAGCAGCCCAGAAGAAACCATGAACACTGAAGCTTTCTTT
CASSPEETMNTEAFF
>TRBV29-1|TRBJ1-1|13|many|TRBD1
TGCAGCGTTCCGAGGACAGGGGGCACTGAAGCTTTCTTT
CSVPRTGGTEAFF
>TRBV30|TRBJ2-3|13|.|.
TGTGCCTGGAGTCCGGGAGAGGCAGATACGCAGTATTTT
CAWSPGEADTQYF
>TRBV12-3/TRBV12-4|TRBJ1-2|13|many|.
TGTGCCAGCACCATCCGAGAGGGCTATGGCTACACCTTC
CASTIREGYGYTF
>TRBV28|TRBJ1-5|13|.|.
TGTGCCATCAACGGGGGCGCGGGTCAGCCCCAGCATTTT
CAINGGAGQPQHF
>TRBV4-1|TRBJ2-7|14|many|.
TGCGCCAGCAGCCAAGTGGACAAGACCTACGAGCAGTACTTC
CASSQVDKTYEQYF